The sequence of this T cell receptor (beta chain) was determined in a study of prognosis after radiotherapy for stage I lung cancer. Points on this clonotype: At one end, the junction sequence differs from germline, possibly due to a read error.

By two-round multiplex PCR, the TCR beta CDR3 was amplified from genomic DNA. Primers (each specific to one TRBV or TRBJ gene) were used in first-round PCR. TCRdb passed the multiplex PCR reads through MiXCR, listing each CDR3 protein once. Seen here are about 12,000 distinct CDR3 sequences, less than 70% observed once, and the top ten hold 20% to 25%. For each of two time points, a roughly 6-milliliter draw of peripheral blood was taken. Germline CDR1 reads SNHLY; CDR2 reads FYNNEI. The CDR3 spans 14 residues. This chain links TRBV2 with TRBJ1-2; D may be TRBD1 (6 bases). The starting material was PBMCs, obtained before or after stereotactic body radiation therapy (not recorded which). The sequence came from a donor over 45 with non-small cell lung cancer. Written as DNA, the CDR3 is TGTGCCAGCAGTGATAAAACAGGGATCTATGGATACACCTTC. This sequence encodes CASSDKTGIYGYTF.